Presented here are 19 T cell receptor beta chains from one specimen sequenced in a study of cytomegalovirus exposure and HLA in healthy donors. Use of 60 Vbeta and 13 Jbeta primers characterized the PCR. The table came from immunoSEQ multiplex PCR; TCRdb's copy has only in-frame clones and leaves some out. Here the sample spans tens of thousands of clones, approximately 71% being singletons. Material for sequencing was PBMCs. These receptors were collected from a man between 50 and 59 years old in good health and CMV-seropositive.

Here the CDR3 DNA reads TGTGCCAGCAGCTTTACTCAGGGGGCGCGCTACGAGCAGTACTTC. Translated: CASSFTQGARYEQYF. The chain has TRBV11-2 and TRBJ2-7; TRBD1 matches 8 bases. V dropped 3 bases and J dropped 3; count of bases not matched to a gene: 7. This CDR3 comprises 15 residues. Germline loops: CDR1 SGHAT, CDR2 FQNNGV.

This clone turned up a few times. CDR3 nucleotides: TGTGCCAGCAGCCCCGGGGGGGCCAACGTCCTGACTTTC. This gives the protein CASSPGGANVLTF. J is TRBJ2-6 and V is TRBV11-3; D not certain. V was pared by 5 bases and J by 4 bases, with 6 bases between. This CDR3 has 13 amino acids. Germline V gene sequence: CDR1 SGHNT, CDR2 YENEEA.

V usage is TRBV19 and J usage is TRBJ1-5; a possible D gene is TRBD1 (6 bases). The V end was cut by 7 bases, the J end by 2 bases, with 15 bases between. This CDR3 spans 15 amino acids. From germline, CDR1 is LNHDA and CDR2 SQIVND (reference sequence). This CDR3 reads CASKGGGLGNQPQHF. CDR3 sequence (DNA): TGTGCCAGTAAAGGGGGGGGGTTGGGCAATCAGCCCCAGCATTTT.

The CDR3 region has the DNA TGTGCCAGCAGCGTCAGGGACACCCTAGATGAGCAGTTCTTC. This codes for CASSVRDTLDEQFF. V gene TRBV11-2 combines with J gene TRBJ2-1, with D possibly matching TRBD1 (6 bases). V shed 5 bases and J shed 8 bases, with 16 bases lying between them. Germline V lookup: CDR1 SGHAT, CDR2 FQNNGV. The CDR3 spans 14 residues. Full variable domain (rest looked up from reference TRBV11-2 and TRBJ2-1): EAGVAQSPRYKIIEKRQSVAFWCNPISGHATLYWYQQILGQGPKLLIQFQNNGVVDDSQLPKDRFSAERLKGVDSTLKIQPAKLEDSAVYLCASSVRDTLDEQFFGPGTRLTVL.

This clone has a handful of counts. The genes are TRBV19 and TRBJ2-1, with a possible D match to TRBD2 (6 bases). V lost 0 bases and J lost 2, with 11 bases in between. The CDR3 has 16 amino acids. From germline, CDR1 is LNHDA and CDR2 SQIVND (reference sequence). CDR3 DNA: TGTGCCAGTAGTATAGATCCCAGGGAGGCCTACAATGAGCAGTTCTTC. Translating it yields CASSIDPREAYNEQFF.

This chain links TRBV5-1 with TRBJ2-1, with 10 bases that match TRBD2. CDR1 and CDR2 from the germline V gene are SGHRS and YFSETQ. The V and J ends lost 3 bases and 7 bases, in that order; junction bases with no gene match: 7. This CDR3 region has 15 residues. The CDR3 region has the DNA TGCGCCAGCAGCTCCCTGACTAGCGGGCTGAATGAGCAGTTCTTC. Protein: CASSSLTSGLNEQFF.

The chain recombines TRBV6-1 with TRBJ2-5, with D possibly TRBD1 on 5 matching bases. V gave up 1 base and J gave up 5 bases, with 14 bases separating them. This CDR3 is built from 15 residues. CDR1 and CDR2 (germline): MNHNS, SASEGT. The CDR3 DNA follows: TGTGCCAGCAGTGAAGAATACACCCGACAGGAGACCCAGTACTTC. Its translation: CASSEEYTRQETQYF.

This clone showed up just once. The chain employs TRBV13 and TRBJ2-7, with a tentative D call TRBD1 (7 bases). With 0 bases removed from V and 7 bases from J, the gap between germline ends came to 13 bases. The CDR3 totals 14 residues. Looked up from germline, CDR1 is PRHDT and CDR2 is FYEKMQ (reference sequence). The CDR3 loop reads CASSLGRSGGEQYF. In DNA form, the CDR3 reads TGTGCCAGCAGCTTAGGCCGGTCAGGGGGGGAGCAGTACTTC.

CDR3 protein: CASRRDRGRTDTQYF. CDR3 DNA: TGTGCCAGCAGACGGGACAGGGGGCGAACAGATACGCAGTATTTT. The V call is TRBV2, the J call TRBJ2-3; 12 positions match TRBD1. V trimming: 6 bases; J trimming: 3 bases; junction bases outside the gene matches: 4. The CDR3 is 15 amino acids. Per the germline V gene, CDR1 is SNHLY and CDR2 is FYNNEI.

This clone was seen more than once but under ten times. J is TRBJ2-2 and V is TRBV4-3; TRBD1 might be the D (5 bases). Germline lookup yields CDR1 LGHNA and CDR2 YSLEER. This CDR3 region has 15 residues. V lost 3 bases and J lost 6, with 14 bases in between. The CDR3 sequence: CASSQKGPGAGELFF. The DNA of the CDR3 is TGCGCCAGCAGCCAGAAGGGGCCTGGGGCCGGGGAGCTGTTTTTT.

This clone was picked up a small number of times. The rearrangement uses TRBV7-2 and TRBJ2-1, with D possibly TRBD2 on 6 matching bases. This CDR3 spans 16 amino acids. V dropped 3 bases and J dropped 2 bases, with 14 bases sitting between them. CDR1 is SGHTA, CDR2 FQGNSA, per germline. CDR3 residues: CASSFFSGGTYNEQFF. The CDR3 DNA follows: TGTGCCAGCAGCTTTTTTAGTGGCGGGACCTACAATGAGCAGTTCTTC. Full variable domain (rest looked up from reference TRBV7-2 and TRBJ2-1): GAGVSQSPSNKVTEKGKDVELRCDPISGHTALYWYRQSLGQGLEFLIYFQGNSAPDKSGLPSDRFSAERTGGSVSTLTIQRTQQEDSAVYLCASSFFSGGTYNEQFFGPGTRLTVL.

This chain connects TRBV7-6 to TRBJ2-7; D perhaps matches TRBD2 (6 bases). Germline values: CDR1 SGHVS, CDR2 FNYEAQ. The V gene lost 5 bases and the J gene lost 1 base, with 18 bases spanning the gap. The CDR3 runs to 16 residues. The CDR3: CASSRPEGGLSYEQYF. The CDR3 DNA sequence: TGTGCCAGCAGCCGCCCGGAGGGCGGCCTATCCTACGAGCAGTACTTC.

The chain recombines TRBV27 with TRBJ2-1; the D gene is possibly TRBD2 (5 bases). CDR3 length: 15 residues. The germline CDR1 and CDR2 sequences are MNHEY and SMNVEV (reference sequence). Between the trimmed V and J ends, which lost 7 bases and 6 bases, there was a span of 19 bases. The DNA of the CDR3 is TGTGCCAGCACCCAGGCGCGGGCCCCTCTCAATGAGCAGTTCTTC. This translates into CASTQARAPLNEQFF.

V and J are TRBV7-2 and TRBJ2-7, with 9 bases aligning to TRBD1. Germline V gene sequence: CDR1 SGHTA, CDR2 FQGNSA. J gave up 6 bases and V 5 bases, and 11 bases lay outside the gene matches. This CDR3 is 15 amino acids long. This chain's CDR3 is CASSPRVQGAFEQYF. The DNA of the CDR3 is TGTGCCAGCAGCCCGAGGGTACAGGGGGCGTTCGAGCAGTACTTC.

The rearrangement uses TRBV7-9 and TRBJ2-7, with D tentatively TRBD1 (6 bases). The CDR3 contains 12 residues. V shed 4 bases and J shed 5 bases, with 9 bases lying between them. CDR1 SEHNR and CDR2 FQNEAQ come from the germline V gene (reference sequence). CDR3 sequence reads: CASSSDRHEQYF. The CDR3 coding sequence is TGTGCCAGCAGCTCAGACAGGCACGAGCAGTACTTC.

The chain has TRBV28 and TRBJ1-2, with unresolved D. This CDR3 is 12 amino acids long. V gave up 7 bases and J gave up 7 bases, with 13 bases separating them. Germline CDR1 and CDR2: MDHEN and SYDVKM. Here the CDR3 DNA reads TGTGCCAGCACTCAAGGTGAGGGTGGCTACACCTTC. Residues: CASTQGEGGYTF.

This rearrangement joins TRBV7-6 to TRBJ2-7; no clear D gene. Trimming removed 6 bases from V and 1 base from J, with 7 bases in between. Per the germline V gene, CDR1 is SGHVS and CDR2 is FNYEAQ. CDR3 length equals 12 residues. Here the CDR3 reads CASSPNSYEQYF. The CDR3 nucleotides are TGTGCCAGCAGTCCTAATTCCTACGAGCAGTACTTC. The full variable domain, in which reference TRBV7-6 and TRBJ2-7 provide the parts outside the CDR3, is GAGVSQSPRYKVTKRGQDVALRCDPISGHVSLYWYRQALGQGPEFLTYFNYEAQQDKSGLPNDRFSAERPEGSISTLTIQRTEQRDSAMYRCASSPNSYEQYFGPGTRLTVT.

The chain uses TRBV5-1 and TRBJ1-1, with TRBD1 matching over 7 bases. V dropped 5 bases and J dropped 4; count of bases not matched to a gene: 11. The CDR3 is 15 residues long. Germline V CDR1 and CDR2: SGHRS, YFSETQ. The CDR3 region is CASRLGGAGSTEAFF. The CDR3 region has the DNA TGCGCCAGCAGGTTAGGGGGCGCGGGGAGCACTGAAGCTTTCTTT.

V is TRBV5-4 and J is TRBJ1-6, with 9 bases that match TRBD1. The J segment lost 7 bases and the V segment lost 2 bases, leaving 7 bases of the junction unmatched. The germline V gene has CDR1 SGHNT and CDR2 YYREEE (reference sequence). This CDR3 region has 16 residues. In DNA, the CDR3 is TGTGCCAGCAGCTTTGGACAGGGGCTTAGGAATTCACCCCTCCACTTT. Translated, it gives CASSFGQGLRNSPLHF.